This T cell receptor beta chain was sequenced in a study of T-cell memory formation after mild COVID-19. A remark on this clonotype: Its antigen is undetermined.

General study points: Pre-infection memory already had some responding clones, implying cross-reactive memory joined. The CD4+ clones that contracted clustered mainly within CM and EM, and the CD8+ clones concentrated in EMRA.

Constant-segment primers served in 5'RACE that generated TCR alpha and TCR beta cDNA libraries bearing sample barcodes and UMIs. MiXCR, applied by TCRdb to the 5' RACE reads, yields one record per CDR3 protein. Of a few hundred thousand distinct CDR3 sequences detected, under 25% appear once; the ten largest clones hold approximately 12%. Trimming shortened V by 5 bases and J by 4 bases, and 17 bases separated the two germline ends. Per the germline V gene, CDR1 is SQVTM and CDR2 is ANQGSEA. CDR3 length: 14 residues. The sequencing sample was made of PBMCs or a T cell subset sorted from them (not recorded which). The clonotype was recovered from an adult woman who had mild COVID-19 (a few samples of this study predate the infection). Cell type and time point are not known. The chain is built from TRBV29-1 and TRBJ1-1; possibly TRBD1 for D (5 bases). The CDR3 bases are TGCAGCGTTACCGCCTACGGGACCCTCACTGAAGCTTTCTTT. Protein sequence: CSVTAYGTLTEAFF.